This is a list of T cell receptor beta chains from one sample in a study of blood T cell repertoires in COVID-19. Measured with immunoSEQ multiplex PCR; TCRdb has only the in-frame clones, and not every one. The data hold roughly 43,000 clones, with about nine tenths observed a single time. Sequenced sample: peripheral blood. All receptors come from a man in his sixties with active COVID-19. Each CDR3 is given with its conserved first and last residue. The D gene is left open where the match is weak. Clone sizes are given selectively: once, few, many, or a class where the clone is expanded.

cdr3_aa cdr3_nt v_call d_call clone_size cdr3_length j_call
CASSQTSGGYGYTF TGTGCCAGCAGCCAAACCTCCGGGGGCTATGGCTACACCTTC TRBV14 - once 14 TRBJ1-2
CSASVSLLEQYF TGCAGTGCTAGTGTCAGTCTTCTCGAGCAGTACTTC TRBV20-1 - - 12 TRBJ2-7
CATSRDAQRTSTDTQYF TGTGCCACCAGCAGAGACGCCCAGCGGACCAGCACAGATACGCAGTATTTT TRBV15 - once 17 TRBJ2-3
CAWTLRDRALGGYTF TGTGCCTGGACCCTCCGGGACAGGGCCCTAGGCGGCTACACCTTC TRBV30 TRBD1 - 15 TRBJ1-2
CASSLSGYEQYF TGTGCCAGCAGCTTATCAGGTTACGAGCAGTACTTC TRBV13 - - 12 TRBJ2-7
CASSYSTRAGELFF TGTGCCAGCAGTTACTCGACAAGAGCCGGGGAGCTGTTTTTT TRBV6-2/TRBV6-3 - - 14 TRBJ2-2
CASSPGTGWDNEQFF TGTGCCAGCAGCCCCGGGACAGGGTGGGACAATGAGCAGTTCTTC TRBV7-3 TRBD1 - 15 TRBJ2-1
CASSTSRGAGETQYF TGTGCCAGCAGCACTAGCAGGGGGGCGGGCGAGACCCAGTACTTC TRBV7-8 - - 15 TRBJ2-5
CASSENQGQGFDQPQHF TGTGCCAGCAGTGAAAACCAGGGGCAGGGGTTTGATCAGCCCCAGCATTTT TRBV25-1 - - 17 TRBJ1-5
CASSRSPGTSGNKGYNEQFF TGCGCCAGCAGCCGAAGCCCCGGGACTAGCGGGAATAAGGGCTACAATGAGCAGTTCTTC TRBV4-1 TRBD2 - 20 TRBJ2-1
CASSYSDRATGNTIYF TGTGCCAGCAGTTACTCCGACAGGGCCACTGGAAACACCATATATTTT TRBV6-5 TRBD1 - 16 TRBJ1-3
CASSLGGAYNEQFF TGTGCCAGCAGCTTAGGGGGCGCCTACAATGAGCAGTTCTTC TRBV5-4 TRBD1 once 14 TRBJ2-1
CASPGTSGVKGKNIQYF TGTGCCAGCCCCGGGACTAGCGGGGTCAAGGGGAAAAACATTCAGTACTTC TRBV27 TRBD2 - 17 TRBJ2-4
CAICESGGSSYEQYF TGTGCCATATGCGAATCAGGGGGAAGCTCCTACGAGCAGTACTTC TRBV10-3 TRBD1 once 15 TRBJ2-7
CASSHVGRGRPYEQYF TGCGCCAGCAGCCATGTGGGTAGAGGGCGTCCCTACGAGCAGTACTTC TRBV4-1 - - 16 TRBJ2-7
CASSPRAGGDEQYF TGTGCCAGCAGCCCAAGGGCAGGGGGCGACGAGCAGTACTTC TRBV7-9 TRBD1 - 14 TRBJ2-7
CASSQDPGGTYEQYF TGCGCCAGCAGCCAAGATCCGGGCGGGACCTACGAGCAGTACTTC TRBV4-1 - - 15 TRBJ2-7
CASNQAASGRNEQFF TGTGCCAGCAACCAGGCGGCTAGCGGGAGAAATGAGCAGTTCTTC TRBV7-2 TRBD2 - 15 TRBJ2-1
CASSEGGSGVPYGYTF TGTGCCAGCAGTGAAGGGGGTTCCGGGGTCCCGTATGGCTACACCTTC TRBV6-1 - - 16 TRBJ1-2
CASSLPLDTISGANVLTF TGTGCCAGCAGCTTACCCCTTGACACCATCTCTGGGGCCAACGTCCTGACTTTC TRBV7-9 - - 18 TRBJ2-6
CASSYSVLAVNQTQYF TGTGCCAGCAGTTACTCGGTCCTAGCGGTGAATCAGACCCAGTACTTC TRBV6-2/TRBV6-3 TRBD2 few 16 TRBJ2-5
CATHPAGASGELFF TGTGCCACCCACCCGGCAGGGGCGTCCGGGGAGCTGTTTTTT TRBV7-2 - - 14 TRBJ2-2
CASSDDRVDSYEQYF TGTGCCAGCAGTGATGACAGGGTGGACTCCTACGAGCAGTACTTC TRBV6-1 TRBD1 - 15 TRBJ2-7
CATHGRGASTDTQYF TGTGCCACCCACGGTAGGGGCGCCAGCACAGATACGCAGTATTTT TRBV10-3 - once 15 TRBJ2-3
CASSPRQGALSNYGYTF TGTGCCAGCAGTCCCCGACAGGGGGCTTTATCTAACTATGGCTACACCTTC TRBV6-6 TRBD1 - 17 TRBJ1-2
CASSLDMKETQYF TGTGCCAGCAGCTTGGACATGAAAGAGACCCAGTACTTC TRBV5-4 - - 13 TRBJ2-5
CASSSGMTESHNEQFF TGTGCCAGCAGCTCCGGAATGACGGAGTCCCACAATGAGCAGTTCTTC TRBV7-3 - once 16 TRBJ2-1
CSAVKSTGAYEQYF TGCAGCGCCGTCAAAAGTACAGGGGCCTACGAGCAGTACTTC TRBV29-1 TRBD1 - 14 TRBJ2-7
CASSLPGQQNGGYTF TGTGCCAGCAGTTTACCGGGACAACAGAACGGGGGCTACACCTTC TRBV28 - few 15 TRBJ1-2
CSVEAPPGRGYGYTF TGCAGCGTTGAAGCCCCCCCCGGCAGGGGCTATGGCTACACCTTC TRBV29-1 - - 15 TRBJ1-2
CASSLHYEQYF TGTGCCAGCAGCCTCCACTACGAGCAGTACTTC TRBV3-1/TRBV3-2 - - 11 TRBJ2-7
CSVEIGTVGSYEQYF TGCAGCGTGGAGATCGGGACAGTGGGCTCCTACGAGCAGTACTTC TRBV29-1 TRBD1 - 15 TRBJ2-7
CASSLAGLAGGETQYF TGTGCCAGCAGCCTGGCGGGACTAGCGGGAGGAGAGACCCAGTACTTC TRBV5-6 TRBD2 - 16 TRBJ2-5
CASSDLGVAGTQYF TGTGCCAGCAGCGACCTAGGGGTAGCGGGGACCCAGTACTTC TRBV9 TRBD2 - 14 TRBJ2-5
CASSLDLGLSYEQYF TGTGCCAGCAGCTTAGATCTAGGACTATCCTACGAGCAGTACTTC TRBV7-3 - - 15 TRBJ2-7